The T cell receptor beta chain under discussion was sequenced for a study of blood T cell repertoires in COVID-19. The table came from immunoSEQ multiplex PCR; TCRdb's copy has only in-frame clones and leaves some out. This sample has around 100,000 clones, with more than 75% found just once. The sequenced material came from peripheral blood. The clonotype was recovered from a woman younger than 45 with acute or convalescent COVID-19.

CDR3 nucleotide sequence: TGTGCCAGCAGCTTACCAGGACAGGCCTCCTACGAGCAGTACTTC. This codes for CASSLPGQASYEQYF. The gene calls are TRBV11-2 and TRBJ2-7, with TRBD1 identical over 7 bases. Germline V gene sequence: CDR1 SGHAT, CDR2 FQNNGV. The CDR3 loop spans 15 amino acids. V shed 2 bases and J 0 bases; nucleotides not matched to a gene: 4.